This TCR beta chain was retrieved from a study of blood T cell repertoires in COVID-19. Study background: Symptom resolution, clearance, or two negative PCRs marked the recovered donors of Cohort 3.

There are a few counts of this clone. The cohort comprised adults aged about 18 to 100 years residing in 20 to 30 US areas. The CDR3 has 14 residues. V was cut by 4 bases and J by 3 bases, with 10 bases left in between. From germline, CDR1 is LNHDA and CDR2 SQIVND (reference sequence). Per the original methods: Researchers report that nucleated cell counts were estimated from reference gene primer amplification. Here immunoSEQ multiplex PCR was the method, and the copy in TCRdb shows in-frame clones only, minus some. The V and J calls and the clone size are those of that table, but D and trimming were determined from the DNA. The repertoire holds 250,000 to 300,000 clones, with about 88% as singletons.

The source is a woman aged 55 to 70 in a cohort exposed to, infected with or recovered from COVID-19 (not recorded which). The V gene is TRBV19, the J gene TRBJ1-5; D might be TRBD1 (5 bases). The sequenced sample was PBMCs or T cells enriched from blood (not recorded which). The CDR3 loop reads CASSTRDFNQPQHF. The CDR3 DNA reads as TGTGCCAGTAGTACCAGGGATTTCAATCAGCCCCAGCATTTT.